This T cell receptor beta chain was sequenced in a study of T cell repertoires in cytomegalovirus infection. Whole-study context: The study used recently identified HLA-C-restricted and well-studied HLA-B-restricted CMV epitopes. Evidence of both CMV infection and a matching HLA type came from public TCR beta signatures.

Concerning this clonotype: The antigen remains undetermined.

TCRdb itself ran the reads through MiXCR, one entry per CDR3 protein. The sample records about 160,000 distinct CDR3 sequences, 20% to 25% being singletons. This CDR3 has 14 residues. CDR1 and CDR2 (germline): MGHRA, YSYEKL. V dropped 4 bases and J dropped 6 bases, with 13 bases sitting between them. Broader study findings: The response measured ex vivo was dominated by TCR beta clonotypes (HLA-C-restricted and CMV-specific). Identification of carriers of CMV plus the relevant HLA was achieved through cumulative public TCR beta family frequency.

This rearrangement joins TRBV4-1 to TRBJ1-5; possibly TRBD1 for D (5 bases). This material consisted of CD8+ T cells from cultured PBMCs, taken from culture after CMV antigen stimulation. This receptor was obtained from a human donor in good health (CMV status not recorded). Some clones in this sample may be carry-over from other donors' samples. DNA for the CDR3: TGCGCCAGCAGCCCCGGACATTGGAGTCAGCCCCAGCATTTT. It encodes CASSPGHWSQPQHF.